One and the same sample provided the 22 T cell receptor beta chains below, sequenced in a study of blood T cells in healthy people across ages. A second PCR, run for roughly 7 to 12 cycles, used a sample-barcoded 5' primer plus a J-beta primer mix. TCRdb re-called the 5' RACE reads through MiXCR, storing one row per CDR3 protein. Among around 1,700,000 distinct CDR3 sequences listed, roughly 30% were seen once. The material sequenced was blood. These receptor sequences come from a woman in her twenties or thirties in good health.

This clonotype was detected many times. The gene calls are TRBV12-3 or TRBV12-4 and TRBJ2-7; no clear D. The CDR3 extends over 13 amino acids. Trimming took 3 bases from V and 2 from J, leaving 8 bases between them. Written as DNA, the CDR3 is TGTGCCAGCAGTTTGTACAGTACCTACGAGCAGTACTTC. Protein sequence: CASSLYSTYEQYF.

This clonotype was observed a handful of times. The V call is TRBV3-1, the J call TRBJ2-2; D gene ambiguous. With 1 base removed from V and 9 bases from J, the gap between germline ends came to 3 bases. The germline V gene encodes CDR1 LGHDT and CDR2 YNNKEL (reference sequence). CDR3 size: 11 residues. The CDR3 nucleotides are TGTGCCAGCAGCCAAGCCAGGGAGCTGTTTTTT. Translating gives CASSQARELFF.

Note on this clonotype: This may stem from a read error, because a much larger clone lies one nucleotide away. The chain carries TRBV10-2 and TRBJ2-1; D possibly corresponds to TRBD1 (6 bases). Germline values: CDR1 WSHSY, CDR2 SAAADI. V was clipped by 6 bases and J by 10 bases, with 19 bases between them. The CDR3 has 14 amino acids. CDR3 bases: TGCGCCAGCAGACAGGTCCGGGACATTGGCGAGCAGTTCTTC. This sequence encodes CASRQVRDIGEQFF.

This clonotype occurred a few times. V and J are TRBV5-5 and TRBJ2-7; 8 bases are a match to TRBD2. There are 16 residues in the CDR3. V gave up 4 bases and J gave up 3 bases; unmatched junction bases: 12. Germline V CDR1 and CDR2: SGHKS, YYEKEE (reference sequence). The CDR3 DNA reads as TGTGCCAGCAGCCCAATTTTAGCGGGAACTGTCTACGAGCAGTACTTC. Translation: CASSPILAGTVYEQYF.

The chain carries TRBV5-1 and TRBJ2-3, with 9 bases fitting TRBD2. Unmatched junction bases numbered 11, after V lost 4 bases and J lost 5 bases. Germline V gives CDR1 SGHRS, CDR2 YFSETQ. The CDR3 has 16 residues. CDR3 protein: CASSPVGSGGLDTQYF. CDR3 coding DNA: TGCGCCAGCAGCCCCGTCGGGAGCGGGGGGTTAGATACGCAGTATTTT. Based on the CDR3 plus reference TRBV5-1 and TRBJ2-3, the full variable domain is KAGVTQTPRYLIKTRGQQVTLSCSPISGHRSVSWYQQTPGQGLQFLFEYFSETQRNKGNFPGRFSGRQFSNSRSEMNVSTLELGDSALYLCASSPVGSGGLDTQYFGPGTRLTVL.

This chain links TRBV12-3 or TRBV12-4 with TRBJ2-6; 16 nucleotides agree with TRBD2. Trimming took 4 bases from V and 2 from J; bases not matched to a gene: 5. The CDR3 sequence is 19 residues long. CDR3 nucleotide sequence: TGTGCCAGCAGTTACGGGACTAGCGGGAGGGCCACTGGGGCCAACGTCCTGACTTTC. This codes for CASSYGTSGRATGANVLTF.

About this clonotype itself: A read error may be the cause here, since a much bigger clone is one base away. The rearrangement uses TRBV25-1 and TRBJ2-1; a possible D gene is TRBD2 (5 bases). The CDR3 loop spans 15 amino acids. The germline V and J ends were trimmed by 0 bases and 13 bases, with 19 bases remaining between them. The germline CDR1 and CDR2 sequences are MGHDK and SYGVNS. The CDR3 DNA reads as TGTGCCAGCAGTGAATACGGCTCCTCGGGGAAGACCCAGTTCTTC. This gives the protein CASSEYGSSGKTQFF.

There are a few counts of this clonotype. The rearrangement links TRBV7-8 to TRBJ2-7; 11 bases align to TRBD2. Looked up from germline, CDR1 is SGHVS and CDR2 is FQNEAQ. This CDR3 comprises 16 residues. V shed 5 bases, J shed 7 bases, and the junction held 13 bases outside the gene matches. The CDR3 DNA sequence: TGTGCCAGCAGCGACAAACAGGGACTAGCGGTTCTTGAGCAGTACTTC. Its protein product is CASSDKQGLAVLEQYF.

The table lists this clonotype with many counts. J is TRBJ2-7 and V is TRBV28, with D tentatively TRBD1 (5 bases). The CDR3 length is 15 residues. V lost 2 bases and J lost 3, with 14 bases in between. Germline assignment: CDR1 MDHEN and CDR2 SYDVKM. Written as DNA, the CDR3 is TGTGCCAGCAGTTTAGGGATATTGGGGCTCTACGAGCAGTACTTC. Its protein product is CASSLGILGLYEQYF. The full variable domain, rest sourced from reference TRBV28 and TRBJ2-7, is DVKVTQSSRYLVKRTGEKVFLECVQDMDHENMFWYRQDPGLGLRLIYFSYDVKMKEKGDIPEGYSVSREKKERFSLILESASTNQTSMYLCASSLGILGLYEQYFGPGTRLTVT.

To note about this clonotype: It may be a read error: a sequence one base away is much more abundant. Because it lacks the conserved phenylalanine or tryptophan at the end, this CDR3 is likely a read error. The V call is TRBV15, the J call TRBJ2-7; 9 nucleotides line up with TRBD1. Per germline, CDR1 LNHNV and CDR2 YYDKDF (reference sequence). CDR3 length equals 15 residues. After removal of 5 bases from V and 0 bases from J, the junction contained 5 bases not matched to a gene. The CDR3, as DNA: TGTGCCACCAGCCCGGACAGGGGAAGCTCCTACGAGCAGTACTTA. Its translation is CATSPDRGSSYEQYL.

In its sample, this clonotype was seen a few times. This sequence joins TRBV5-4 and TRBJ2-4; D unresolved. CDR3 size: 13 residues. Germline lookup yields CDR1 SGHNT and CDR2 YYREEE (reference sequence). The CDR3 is CVSSLDGVGLQYF. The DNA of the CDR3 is TGTGTTAGCAGCTTGGATGGAGTGGGCCTTCAGTACTTC. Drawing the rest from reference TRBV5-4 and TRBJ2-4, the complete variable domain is ETGVTQSPTHLIKTRGQQVTLRCSSQSGHNTVSWYQQALGQGPQFIFQYYREEENGRGNFPPRFSGLQFPNYSSELNVNALELDDSALYLCVSSLDGVGLQYFGAGTRLSVL.

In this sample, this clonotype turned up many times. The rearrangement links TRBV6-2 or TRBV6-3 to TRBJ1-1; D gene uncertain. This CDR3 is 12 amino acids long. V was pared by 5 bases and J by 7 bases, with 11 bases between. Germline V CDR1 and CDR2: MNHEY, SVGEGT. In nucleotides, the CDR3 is TGTGCCAGCAGTCCCCTCGGGAGTGAAGCTTTCTTT. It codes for CASSPLGSEAFF.

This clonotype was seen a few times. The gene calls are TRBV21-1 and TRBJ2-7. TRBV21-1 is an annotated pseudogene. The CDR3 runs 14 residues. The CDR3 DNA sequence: TGTGCCAGCAGCACAGGGTATGAAGCCTACGAGCAGTACTTC. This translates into CASSTGYEAYEQYF.

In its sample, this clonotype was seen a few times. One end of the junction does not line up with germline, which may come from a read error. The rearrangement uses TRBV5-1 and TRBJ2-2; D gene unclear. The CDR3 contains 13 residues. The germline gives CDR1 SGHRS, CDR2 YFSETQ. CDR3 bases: TGTGCCAGCAGTTTAGCTCAGACCGGGGAGCTGTTTTTT. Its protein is CASSLAQTGELFF.

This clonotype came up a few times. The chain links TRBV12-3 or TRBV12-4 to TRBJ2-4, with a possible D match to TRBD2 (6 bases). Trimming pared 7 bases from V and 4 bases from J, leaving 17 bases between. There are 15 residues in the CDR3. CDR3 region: CASTLGPLAKNIQYF. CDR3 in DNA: TGTGCCAGCACCCTAGGCCCCCTAGCGAAAAACATTCAGTACTTC.

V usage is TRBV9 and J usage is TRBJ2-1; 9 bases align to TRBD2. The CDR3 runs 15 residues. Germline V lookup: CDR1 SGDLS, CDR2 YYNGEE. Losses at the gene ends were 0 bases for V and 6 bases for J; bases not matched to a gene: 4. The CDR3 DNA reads TGTGCCAGCAGCGTAGTAGCGGGAGACGCCAATGAGCAGTTCTTC. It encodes CASSVVAGDANEQFF.

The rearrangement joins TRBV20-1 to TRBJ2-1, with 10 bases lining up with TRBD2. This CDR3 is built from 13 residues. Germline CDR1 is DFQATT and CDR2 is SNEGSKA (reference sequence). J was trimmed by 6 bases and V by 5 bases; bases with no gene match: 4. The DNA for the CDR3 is TGCAGTGCTTGGACTAGCGGATTCAATGAGCAGTTCTTC. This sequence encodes CSAWTSGFNEQFF.

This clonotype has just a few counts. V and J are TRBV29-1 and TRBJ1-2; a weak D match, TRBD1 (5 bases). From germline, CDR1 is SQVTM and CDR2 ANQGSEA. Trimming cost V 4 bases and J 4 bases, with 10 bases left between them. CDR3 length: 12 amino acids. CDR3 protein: CSVGDGVYGYTF. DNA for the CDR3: TGCAGCGTTGGGGACGGGGTCTATGGCTACACCTTC.

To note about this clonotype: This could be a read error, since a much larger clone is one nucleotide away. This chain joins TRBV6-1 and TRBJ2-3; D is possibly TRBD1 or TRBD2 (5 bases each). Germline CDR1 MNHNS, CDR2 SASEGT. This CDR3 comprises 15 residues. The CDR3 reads CAGSEGHAATDTQYF. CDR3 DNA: TGTGCCGGCAGTGAGGGGCATGCGGCCACAGATACGCAGTATTTT.

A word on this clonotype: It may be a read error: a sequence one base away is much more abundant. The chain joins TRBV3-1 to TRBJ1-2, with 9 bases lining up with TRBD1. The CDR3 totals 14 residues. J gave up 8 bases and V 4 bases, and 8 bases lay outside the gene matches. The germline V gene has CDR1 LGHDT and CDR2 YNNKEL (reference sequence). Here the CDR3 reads CASSRPGQGLGYTF. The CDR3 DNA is TGTGCCAGCAGCCGCCCCGGACAGGGGTTGGGCTACACCTTC.

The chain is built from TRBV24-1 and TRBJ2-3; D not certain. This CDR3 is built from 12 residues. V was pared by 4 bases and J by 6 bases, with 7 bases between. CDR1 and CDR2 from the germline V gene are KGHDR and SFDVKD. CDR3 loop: CATSDPADTQYF. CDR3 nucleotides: TGTGCCACCAGTGACCCGGCGGATACGCAGTATTTT.

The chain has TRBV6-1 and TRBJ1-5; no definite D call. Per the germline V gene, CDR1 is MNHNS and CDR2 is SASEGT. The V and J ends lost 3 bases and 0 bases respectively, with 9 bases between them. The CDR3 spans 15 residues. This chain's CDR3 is CASSDRAHSNQPQHF. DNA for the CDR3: TGTGCCAGCAGTGATAGGGCTCATAGCAATCAGCCCCAGCATTTT.